The rows below give T cell receptor beta chains drawn from one sample of a study of T cell responses to AZD1222 COVID-19 vaccine. Assay: immunoSEQ multiplex PCR; the TCRdb copy retains only in-frame clones and omits some. The sample includes about 110,000 clones, about 85% of them seen just once. Source: peripheral blood, taken on day 0 of AZD1222 vaccination. Every receptor here comes from an adult in good health. CDR3s include the opening cysteine and the closing phenylalanine or tryptophan. Each record gives: V gene, D gene, clone size, J gene, CDR3 DNA, CDR3 protein. The D gene is left open where the match is weak. For some rows the clone size is stated as once, few or many, or as a class when expanded; others skip it.

v_call: TRBV2
d_call: .
clone_size: once
j_call: TRBJ1-1
cdr3_nt: TGTGCCAGACCGAATGGGGGGGGCACTGAAGCTTTCTTT
cdr3_aa: CARPNGGGTEAFF

v_call: TRBV29-1
d_call: .
clone_size: .
j_call: TRBJ1-5
cdr3_nt: TGCAGCGTTCAGGGCCGCGGGGATCAGCCCCAGCATTTT
cdr3_aa: CSVQGRGDQPQHF

v_call: TRBV6-5
d_call: TRBD2
clone_size: .
j_call: TRBJ2-7
cdr3_nt: TGTGCCAGCAGTTACTTGGGAGGGAGATACGAGCAGTACTTC
cdr3_aa: CASSYLGGRYEQYF

v_call: TRBV18
d_call: TRBD1
clone_size: .
j_call: TRBJ1-4
cdr3_nt: TGTGCCAGCTCACCTCTGGACAGGGGGCGCGTTATCCCGACTAATGAAAAACTGTTTTTT
cdr3_aa: CASSPLDRGRVIPTNEKLFF

v_call: TRBV7-8
d_call: TRBD2
clone_size: .
j_call: TRBJ2-7
cdr3_nt: TGTGCCAGCAGCTTAGTGGGACTAGGGGCTAGCGAGCAGTACTTC
cdr3_aa: CASSLVGLGASEQYF

v_call: TRBV4-1
d_call: .
clone_size: large
j_call: TRBJ2-3
cdr3_nt: TGCGCCAGCAGCCAAGAGACGGGGGCATATACGCAGTATTTT
cdr3_aa: CASSQETGAYTQYF

v_call: TRBV9
d_call: .
clone_size: .
j_call: TRBJ1-4
cdr3_nt: TGTGCCAGCAGCGGACAGGATGCTAATGAAAAACTGTTTTTT
cdr3_aa: CASSGQDANEKLFF

v_call: TRBV29-1
d_call: TRBD1
clone_size: .
j_call: TRBJ1-1
cdr3_nt: TGCAGCGTTGAGGGGGACAGGGGAGGAAGAACTGAAGCTTTCTTT
cdr3_aa: CSVEGDRGGRTEAFF

v_call: TRBV10-3
d_call: .
clone_size: .
j_call: TRBJ1-6
cdr3_nt: TGTGCCATCAGGGACAGCAGGAATTCACCCCTCCACTTT
cdr3_aa: CAIRDSRNSPLHF

v_call: TRBV15
d_call: .
clone_size: .
j_call: TRBJ1-6
cdr3_nt: TGTGCCACCAGCAGAGATCAAAACTCACCCCTCCACTTT
cdr3_aa: CATSRDQNSPLHF

v_call: TRBV9
d_call: .
clone_size: .
j_call: TRBJ1-2
cdr3_nt: TGTGCCAGCAGCGTAGACCTCGGGGCGGCCTATGGCTACACCTTC
cdr3_aa: CASSVDLGAAYGYTF

v_call: TRBV5-1
d_call: .
clone_size: .
j_call: TRBJ2-1
cdr3_nt: TGCGCCAGCAGCTTGGCGTCTACGATATACAATGAGCAGTTCTTC
cdr3_aa: CASSLASTIYNEQFF

v_call: TRBV18
d_call: .
clone_size: .
j_call: TRBJ1-5
cdr3_nt: TGTGCCAGCTCACTTACTCGGACACTCAACAATCAGCCCCAGCATTTT
cdr3_aa: CASSLTRTLNNQPQHF

v_call: TRBV4-3
d_call: .
clone_size: .
j_call: TRBJ2-7
cdr3_nt: TGCGCCAGCAGCCAAGGACAGCCCTCCTACGAGCAGTACTTC
cdr3_aa: CASSQGQPSYEQYF

v_call: TRBV29-1
d_call: .
clone_size: .
j_call: TRBJ1-2
cdr3_nt: TGCAGCGTTGAAGAGGGCTCAGTTGGCTACACCTTC
cdr3_aa: CSVEEGSVGYTF

v_call: TRBV5-1
d_call: .
clone_size: .
j_call: TRBJ1-1
cdr3_nt: TGCGCCAGCAGCCCCGGGTCTATCACTGAAGCTTTCTTT
cdr3_aa: CASSPGSITEAFF

v_call: TRBV7-2
d_call: .
clone_size: .
j_call: TRBJ1-5
cdr3_nt: TGTGCCAGCAGCTCGACCGGGACGGACAATCAGCCCCAGCATTTT
cdr3_aa: CASSSTGTDNQPQHF

v_call: TRBV7-7
d_call: TRBD1
clone_size: .
j_call: TRBJ2-6
cdr3_nt: TGTGCCAGCAGCCCGGGACAGGGGGATGTCCTGACTTTC
cdr3_aa: CASSPGQGDVLTF

v_call: TRBV18
d_call: .
clone_size: .
j_call: TRBJ1-3
cdr3_nt: TGTGCCAGCTCACCGGGGACGTTGAGCTCTGGAAACACCATATATTTT
cdr3_aa: CASSPGTLSSGNTIYF

v_call: TRBV19
d_call: .
clone_size: .
j_call: TRBJ1-4
cdr3_nt: TGTGCCAGTAGTTGGGGACTACAAACAACTAATGAAAAACTGTTTTTT
cdr3_aa: CASSWGLQTTNEKLFF

v_call: TRBV7-9
d_call: .
clone_size: .
j_call: TRBJ2-2
cdr3_nt: TGTGCCAGCAGCTTAGTGGGGTTGGACACCGGGGAGCTGTTTTTT
cdr3_aa: CASSLVGLDTGELFF

v_call: TRBV10-3
d_call: .
clone_size: .
j_call: TRBJ2-1
cdr3_nt: TGTGCCATCAGCTCAACTAGCAATGAGCAGTTCTTC
cdr3_aa: CAISSTSNEQFF

v_call: TRBV5-5
d_call: .
clone_size: .
j_call: TRBJ2-5
cdr3_nt: TGTGCCAGCAGCTCCCGGTGGAAGGGGGAGACCCAGTACTTC
cdr3_aa: CASSSRWKGETQYF